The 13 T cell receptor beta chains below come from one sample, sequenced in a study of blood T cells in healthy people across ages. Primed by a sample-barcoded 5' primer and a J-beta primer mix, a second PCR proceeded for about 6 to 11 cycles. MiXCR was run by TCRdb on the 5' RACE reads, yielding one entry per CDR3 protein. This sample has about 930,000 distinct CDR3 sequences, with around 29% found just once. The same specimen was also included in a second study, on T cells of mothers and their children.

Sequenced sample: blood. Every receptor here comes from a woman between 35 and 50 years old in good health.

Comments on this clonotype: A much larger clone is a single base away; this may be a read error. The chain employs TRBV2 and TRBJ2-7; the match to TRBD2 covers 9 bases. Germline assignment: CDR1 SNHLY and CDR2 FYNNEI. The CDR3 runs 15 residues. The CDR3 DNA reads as TGTACCAGCAGTGAAGGTAGCGGGGGTACTTACGAGCAGTACTTC. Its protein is CTSSEGSGGTYEQYF.

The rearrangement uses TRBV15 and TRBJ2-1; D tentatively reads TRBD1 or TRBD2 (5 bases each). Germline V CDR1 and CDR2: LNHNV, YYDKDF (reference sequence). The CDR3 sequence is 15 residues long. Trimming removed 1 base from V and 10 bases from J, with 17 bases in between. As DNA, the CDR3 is TGTGCCACCAGCAGAGGAGGGACGGCTTCCTACGAGCAGTTCTTC. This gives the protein CATSRGGTASYEQFF.

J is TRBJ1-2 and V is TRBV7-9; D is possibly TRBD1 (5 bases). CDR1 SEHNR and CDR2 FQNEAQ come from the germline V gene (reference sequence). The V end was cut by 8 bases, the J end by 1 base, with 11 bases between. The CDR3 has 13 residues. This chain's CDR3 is CASGDGYNYGYTF. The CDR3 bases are TGTGCCAGCGGGGACGGTTATAACTATGGCTACACCTTC.

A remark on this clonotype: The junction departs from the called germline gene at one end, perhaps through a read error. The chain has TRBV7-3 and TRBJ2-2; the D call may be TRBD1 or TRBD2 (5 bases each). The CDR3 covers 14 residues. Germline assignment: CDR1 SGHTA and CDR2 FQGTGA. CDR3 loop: CASSLKGRPGERFF. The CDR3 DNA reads TGTGCCAGCAGCTTAAAGGGGCGGCCCGGGGAGCGGTTTTTT. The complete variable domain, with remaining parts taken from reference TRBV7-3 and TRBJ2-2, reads GAGVSQTPSNKVTEKGKYVELRCDPISGHTALYWYRQSLGQGPEFLIYFQGTGAADDSGLPNDRFFAVRPEGSVSTLKIQRTERGDSAVYLCASSLKGRPGERFFGEGSRLTVL.

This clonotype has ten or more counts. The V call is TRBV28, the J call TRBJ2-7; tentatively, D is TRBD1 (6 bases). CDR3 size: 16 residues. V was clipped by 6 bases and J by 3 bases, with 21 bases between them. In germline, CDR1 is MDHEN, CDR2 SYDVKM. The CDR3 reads CASRSSSGTQIYEQYF. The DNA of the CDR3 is TGTGCCAGCAGATCCTCCTCCGGGACACAAATCTACGAGCAGTACTTC.

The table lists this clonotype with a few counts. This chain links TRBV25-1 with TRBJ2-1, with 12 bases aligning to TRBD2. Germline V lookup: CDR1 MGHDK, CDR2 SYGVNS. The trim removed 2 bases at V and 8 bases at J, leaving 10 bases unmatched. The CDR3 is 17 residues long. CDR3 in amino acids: CASSEGLAGGPGYEQFF. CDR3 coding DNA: TGTGCCAGCAGTGAAGGTCTAGCGGGAGGGCCGGGGTATGAGCAGTTCTTC.

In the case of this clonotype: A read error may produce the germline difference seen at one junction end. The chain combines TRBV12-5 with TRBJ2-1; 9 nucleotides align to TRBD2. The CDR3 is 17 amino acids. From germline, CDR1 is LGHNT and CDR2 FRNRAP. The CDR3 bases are TGTGCTAGTGGTTTGGTACTAACTAGCGGGTCCTACAATGAGCAGTTTTTC. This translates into CASGLVLTSGSYNEQFF.

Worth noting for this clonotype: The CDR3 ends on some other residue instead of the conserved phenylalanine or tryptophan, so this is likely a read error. The CDR3 spells CASSNAGAGTQYC. For the CDR3, the DNA is TGTGCCAGTAGTAACGCCGGGGCAGGTACGCAGTATTGT. The chain uses TRBV19 and TRBJ2-3, with D perhaps given as TRBD1 or TRBD2 (5 bases each). Germline CDR1 is LNHDA and CDR2 is SQIVND (reference sequence). The CDR3 runs 13 residues. Between the trimmed V and J ends, which lost 4 bases and 8 bases, there was a span of 13 bases.

CDR3 region: CASSFVQGATGNTIYF. CDR3 coding DNA: TGTGCCAGCAGCTTTGTTCAGGGTGCGACTGGAAACACCATATATTTT. The chain is built from TRBV7-9 and TRBJ1-3, with D perhaps matching TRBD1 (5 bases). The V and J ends lost 3 bases and 2 bases respectively, with 14 bases between them. The CDR3 is made up of 16 amino acids. Per germline, CDR1 SEHNR and CDR2 FQNEAQ (reference sequence).

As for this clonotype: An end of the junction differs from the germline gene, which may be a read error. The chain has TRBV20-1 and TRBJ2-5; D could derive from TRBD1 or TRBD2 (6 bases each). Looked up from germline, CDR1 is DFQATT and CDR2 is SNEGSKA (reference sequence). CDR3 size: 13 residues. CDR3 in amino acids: CSARGGLQETQYF. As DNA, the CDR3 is TGCAGTGCGAGAGGGGGGCTACAAGAGACCCAGTACTTC.

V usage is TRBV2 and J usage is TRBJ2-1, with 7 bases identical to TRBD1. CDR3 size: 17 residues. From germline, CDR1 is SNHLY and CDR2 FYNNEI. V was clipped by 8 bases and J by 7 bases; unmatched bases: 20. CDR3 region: CASGLPGGTDFPNEQFF. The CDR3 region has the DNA TGTGCCAGCGGTCTACCGGGTGGGACAGATTTTCCAAATGAGCAGTTCTTC.

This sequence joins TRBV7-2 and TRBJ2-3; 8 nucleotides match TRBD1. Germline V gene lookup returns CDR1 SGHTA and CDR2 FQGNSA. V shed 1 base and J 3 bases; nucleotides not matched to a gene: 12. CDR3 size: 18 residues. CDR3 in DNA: TGTGCCAGCAGCTTAGGAGTCCCGGACAGGGAATGGACAGATACGCAGTATTTT. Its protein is CASSLGVPDREWTDTQYF.

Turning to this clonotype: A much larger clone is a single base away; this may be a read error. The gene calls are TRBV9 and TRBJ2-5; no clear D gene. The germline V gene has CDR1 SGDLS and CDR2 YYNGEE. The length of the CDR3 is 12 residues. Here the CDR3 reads CVSSAGEETQYF. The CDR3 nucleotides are TGTGTCAGCAGCGCTGGTGAAGAGACCCAGTACTTC.